The sequence of this T cell receptor (beta chain) was determined in a study of blood T cell repertoires in COVID-19. Contact with a PCR-confirmed or clinician-diagnosed COVID-19 case occurred within 2 weeks of entry. Original handling: Quantification of nucleated cells was approximated via reference gene primer amplification. Here immunoSEQ multiplex PCR was the method, and the copy in TCRdb shows in-frame clones only, minus some. The V and J calls and clone size are taken from that table; D and trimming were inferred from the DNA. Altogether some 190,000 clones are present, roughly 80% being singletons, with the ten largest covering roughly an eighth. The TCR originated in a man aged 55 to 70 who had been exposed to COVID-19. Input material: PBMCs or T cells enriched from blood (not recorded which).

The CDR3: CASSLDEVEAFF. CDR3 coding DNA: TGCGCCAGCAGCTTGGATGAGGTTGAAGCTTTCTTT. The rearrangement joins TRBV5-1 to TRBJ1-1, with D uncertain. The length of the CDR3 is 12 residues. Trimming left V 0 bases short and J 7 bases short, with 7 bases between. Germline CDR1 SGHRS, CDR2 YFSETQ.